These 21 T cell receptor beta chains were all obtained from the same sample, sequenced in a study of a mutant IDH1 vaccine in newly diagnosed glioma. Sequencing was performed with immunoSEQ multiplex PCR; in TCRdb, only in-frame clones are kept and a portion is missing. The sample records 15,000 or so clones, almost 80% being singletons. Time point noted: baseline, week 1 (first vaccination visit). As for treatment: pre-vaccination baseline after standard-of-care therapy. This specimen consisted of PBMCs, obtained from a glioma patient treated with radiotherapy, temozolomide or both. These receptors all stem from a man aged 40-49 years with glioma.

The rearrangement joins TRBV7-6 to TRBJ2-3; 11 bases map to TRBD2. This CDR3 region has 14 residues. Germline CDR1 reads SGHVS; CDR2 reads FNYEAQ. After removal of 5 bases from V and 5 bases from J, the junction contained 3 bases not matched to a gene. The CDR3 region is CASSQGLAGDTQYF. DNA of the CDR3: TGTGCCAGCAGCCAAGGACTAGCGGGAGATACGCAGTATTTT. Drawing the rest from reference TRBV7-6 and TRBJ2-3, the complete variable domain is GAGVSQSPRYKVTKRGQDVALRCDPISGHVSLYWYRQALGQGPEFLTYFNYEAQQDKSGLPNDRFSAERPEGSISTLTIQRTEQRDSAMYRCASSQGLAGDTQYFGPGTRLTVL.

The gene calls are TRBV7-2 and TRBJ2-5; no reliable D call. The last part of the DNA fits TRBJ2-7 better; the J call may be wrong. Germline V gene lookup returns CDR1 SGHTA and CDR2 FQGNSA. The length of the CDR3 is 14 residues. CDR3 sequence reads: CASSLSVMMGEQYF. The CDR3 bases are TGTGCCAGCAGCTTATCGGTCATGATGGGCGAGCAGTACTTC.

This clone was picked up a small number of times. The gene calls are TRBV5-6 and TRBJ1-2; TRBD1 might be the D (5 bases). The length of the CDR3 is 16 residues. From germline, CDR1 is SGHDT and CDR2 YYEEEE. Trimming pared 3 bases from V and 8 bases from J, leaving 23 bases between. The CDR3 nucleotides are TGTGCCAGCAGCTGGGCAGGGTTAAGAGGTGGTGGGGGCTACACCTTC. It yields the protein CASSWAGLRGGGGYTF.

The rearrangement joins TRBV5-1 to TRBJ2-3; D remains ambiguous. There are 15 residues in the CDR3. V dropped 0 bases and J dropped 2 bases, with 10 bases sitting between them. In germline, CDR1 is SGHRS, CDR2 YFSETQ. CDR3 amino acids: CASSLGENPTDTQYF. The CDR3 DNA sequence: TGCGCCAGCAGCTTGGGCGAAAACCCCACAGATACGCAGTATTTT.

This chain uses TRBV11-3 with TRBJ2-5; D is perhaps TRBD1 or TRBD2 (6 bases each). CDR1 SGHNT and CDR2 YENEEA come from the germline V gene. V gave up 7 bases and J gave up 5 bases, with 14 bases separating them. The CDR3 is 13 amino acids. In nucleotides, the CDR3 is TGTGCCAGCAATCACGGGGGCGGGGAGACCCAGTACTTC. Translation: CASNHGGGETQYF.

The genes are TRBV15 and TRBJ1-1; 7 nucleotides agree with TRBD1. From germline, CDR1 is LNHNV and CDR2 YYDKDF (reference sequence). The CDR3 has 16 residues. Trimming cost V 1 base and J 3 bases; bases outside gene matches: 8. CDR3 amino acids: CATSRVVSGGDTEAFF. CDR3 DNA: TGTGCCACCAGCAGAGTCGTTTCAGGGGGGGACACTGAAGCTTTCTTT.

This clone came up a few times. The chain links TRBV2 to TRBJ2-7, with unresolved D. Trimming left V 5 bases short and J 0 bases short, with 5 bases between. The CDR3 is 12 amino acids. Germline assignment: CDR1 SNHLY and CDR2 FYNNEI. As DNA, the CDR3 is TGTGCCAGCAGTCTTAGCTCCTACGAGCAGTACTTC. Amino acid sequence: CASSLSSYEQYF. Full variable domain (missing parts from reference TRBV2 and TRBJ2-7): EPEVTQTPSHQVTQMGQEVILRCVPISNHLYFYWYRQILGQKVEFLVSFYNNEISEKSEIFDDQFSVERPDGSNFTLKIRSTKLEDSAMYFCASSLSSYEQYFGPGTRLTVT.

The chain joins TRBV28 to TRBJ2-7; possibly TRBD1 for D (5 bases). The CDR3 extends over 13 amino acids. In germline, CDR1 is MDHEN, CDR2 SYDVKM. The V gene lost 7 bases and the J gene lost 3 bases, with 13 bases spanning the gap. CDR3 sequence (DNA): TGTGCCAGCAAAACAGCAGGGTACTACGAGCAGTACGTC. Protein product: CASKTAGYYEQYV.

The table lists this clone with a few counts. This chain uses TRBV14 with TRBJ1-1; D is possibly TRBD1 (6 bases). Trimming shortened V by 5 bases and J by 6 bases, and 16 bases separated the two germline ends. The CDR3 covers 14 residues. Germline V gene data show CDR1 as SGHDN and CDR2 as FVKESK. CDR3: CASSAVRGGSEAFF. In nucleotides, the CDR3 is TGTGCCAGCAGCGCAGTTAGGGGGGGATCTGAAGCTTTCTTT.

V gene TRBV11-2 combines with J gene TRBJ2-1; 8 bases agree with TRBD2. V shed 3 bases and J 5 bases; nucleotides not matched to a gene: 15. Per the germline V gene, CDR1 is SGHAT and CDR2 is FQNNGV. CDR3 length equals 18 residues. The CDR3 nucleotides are TGTGCCAGCAGCTTTACGCCCTCTCGTAGCGGGACTGACAATGAGCAGTTCTTC. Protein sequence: CASSFTPSRSGTDNEQFF.

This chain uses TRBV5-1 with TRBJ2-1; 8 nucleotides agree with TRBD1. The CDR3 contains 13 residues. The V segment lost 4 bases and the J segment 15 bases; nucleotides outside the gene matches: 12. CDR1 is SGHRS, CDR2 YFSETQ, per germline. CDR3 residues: CASSLDRDRGRFF. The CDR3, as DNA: TGCGCCAGCAGCCTGGATCGTGACAGGGGCCGGTTCTTC.

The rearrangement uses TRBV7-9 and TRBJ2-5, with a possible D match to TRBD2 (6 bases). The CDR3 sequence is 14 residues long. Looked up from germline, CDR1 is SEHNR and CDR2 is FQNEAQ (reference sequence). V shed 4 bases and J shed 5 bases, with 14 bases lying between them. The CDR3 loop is CASSSFSGRETQYF. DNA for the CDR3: TGTGCCAGCAGCTCTTTTTCAGGGAGGGAGACCCAGTACTTC.

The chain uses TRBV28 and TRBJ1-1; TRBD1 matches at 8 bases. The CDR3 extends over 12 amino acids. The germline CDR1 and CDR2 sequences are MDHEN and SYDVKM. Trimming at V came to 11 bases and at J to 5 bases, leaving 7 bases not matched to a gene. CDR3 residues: CAAYDRGTEAFF. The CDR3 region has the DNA TGTGCCGCCTATGACAGGGGAACTGAAGCTTTCTTT.

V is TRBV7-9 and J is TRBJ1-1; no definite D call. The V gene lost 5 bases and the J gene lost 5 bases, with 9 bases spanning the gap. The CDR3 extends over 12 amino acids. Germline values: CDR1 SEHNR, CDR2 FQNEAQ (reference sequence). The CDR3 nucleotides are TGTGCCAGCAGCAACTTAGGGACTGAAGCTTTCTTT. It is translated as CASSNLGTEAFF.

This CDR3 is CASSTPGLLSYNEQFF. In DNA form, the CDR3 reads TGTGCCAGTAGTACCCCCGGACTCCTTTCCTACAATGAGCAGTTCTTC. The chain uses TRBV19 and TRBJ2-1, with TRBD2 as a possible D gene (5 bases). This CDR3 is 16 amino acids long. V lost 4 bases and J lost 1, with 14 bases in between. Per germline, CDR1 LNHDA and CDR2 SQIVND (reference sequence). The entire variable domain, with the rest obtained from reference TRBV19 and TRBJ2-1, is as follows: DGGITQSPKYLFRKEGQNVTLSCEQNLNHDAMYWYRQDPGQGLRLIYYSQIVNDFQKGDIAEGYSVSREKKESFPLTVTSAQKNPTAFYLCASSTPGLLSYNEQFFGPGTRLTVL.

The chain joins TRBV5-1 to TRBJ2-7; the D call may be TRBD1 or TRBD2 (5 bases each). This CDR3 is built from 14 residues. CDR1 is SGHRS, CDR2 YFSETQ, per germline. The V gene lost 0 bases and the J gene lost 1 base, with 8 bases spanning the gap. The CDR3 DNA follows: TGCGCCAGCAGCTTGGGGGACGTTTCCTACGAGCAGTACTTC. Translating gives CASSLGDVSYEQYF.

The CDR3 is CASSLELAGEIEQFF. Written as DNA, the CDR3 is TGTGCCAGCAGCTTAGAGTTAGCGGGAGAGATTGAGCAGTTCTTC. The genes are TRBV13 and TRBJ2-1, with 9 bases identical to TRBD2. Germline assignment: CDR1 PRHDT and CDR2 FYEKMQ (reference sequence). CDR3 size: 15 residues. The V gene end was trimmed by 1 base and the J gene end by 9 bases; junction bases not matched to a gene: 7.

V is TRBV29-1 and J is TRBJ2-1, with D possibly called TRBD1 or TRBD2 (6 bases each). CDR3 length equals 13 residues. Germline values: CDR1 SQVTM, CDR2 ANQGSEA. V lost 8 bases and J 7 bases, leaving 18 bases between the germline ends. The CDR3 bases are TGCAGCTTCACCCCTTCGGGGGCTAATGAGCAGTTCTTC. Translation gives CSFTPSGANEQFF.

The CDR3: CASSLIMGRAGELFF. The CDR3 DNA reads TGTGCCAGCAGTTTAATTATGGGGCGGGCCGGGGAGCTGTTTTTT. The chain uses TRBV27 and TRBJ2-2; D possibly uses TRBD1 or TRBD2 (5 bases each). CDR1 is MNHEY and CDR2 is SMNVEV in the germline V gene (reference sequence). V was pared by 2 bases and J by 6 bases, with 13 bases between. The CDR3 totals 15 residues.

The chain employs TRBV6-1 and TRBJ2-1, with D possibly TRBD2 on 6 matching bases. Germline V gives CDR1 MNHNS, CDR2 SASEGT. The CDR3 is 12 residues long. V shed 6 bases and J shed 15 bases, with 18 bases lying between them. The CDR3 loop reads CASSHGDFQRFF. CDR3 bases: TGTGCCAGCAGCCACGGGGACTTCCAGCGGTTCTTC.

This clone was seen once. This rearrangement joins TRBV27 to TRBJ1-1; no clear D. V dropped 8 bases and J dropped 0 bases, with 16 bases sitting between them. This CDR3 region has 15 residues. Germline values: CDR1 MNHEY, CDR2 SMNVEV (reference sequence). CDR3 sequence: CASSQAQTMNTEAFF. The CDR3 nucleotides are TGTGCCAGCTCCCAAGCCCAGACAATGAACACTGAAGCTTTCTTT.